This T cell receptor (beta chain) was profiled in a study of post-analysis software for immune sequencing data. Study outcomes and limitations: Patients carried roughly 5 TRBV segments more frequently than controls did, and TRBV5-6, TRBV5-1 and TRBV20-1 were among them.

Details on this clonotype: What it binds is not known.

The CDR3 contains 13 residues. With 5 bases removed from V and 2 bases from J, the gap between germline ends came to 10 bases. Sequencing libraries made from TCR beta cDNA carried unique molecular identifiers. TCRdb fed the PCR reads into MiXCR, producing one record per CDR3 protein. Among some 800,000 distinct CDR3 sequences, about 43% were seen once, and the ten largest hold roughly 4.5%. The chain carries TRBV12-3 or TRBV12-4 and TRBJ2-7, with D unclear. Specimen: blood. The origin of this receptor is a girl under 18 with multiple sclerosis. For the CDR3, the DNA is TGTGCCAGCAGTCCAACGACGGCCTACGAGCAGTACTTC. Translation gives CASSPTTAYEQYF.